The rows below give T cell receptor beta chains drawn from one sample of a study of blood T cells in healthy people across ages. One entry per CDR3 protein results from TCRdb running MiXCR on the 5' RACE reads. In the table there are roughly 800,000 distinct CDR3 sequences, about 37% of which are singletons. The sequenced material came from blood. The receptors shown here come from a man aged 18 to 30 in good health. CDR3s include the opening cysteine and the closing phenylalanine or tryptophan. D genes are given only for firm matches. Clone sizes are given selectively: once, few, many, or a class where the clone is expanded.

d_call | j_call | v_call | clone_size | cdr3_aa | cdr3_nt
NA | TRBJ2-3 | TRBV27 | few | CASSLQTRTETGTDTQYF | TGTGCCAGCAGTTTACAAACAAGGACAGAGACTGGAACAGATACGCAGTATTTT
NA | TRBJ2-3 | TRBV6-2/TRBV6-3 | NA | CATSLSSFATQYF | TGTGCCACCTCTCTGTCAAGTTTCGCCACGCAGTATTTT
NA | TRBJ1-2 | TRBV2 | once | CASSEAEGRGYGYTF | TGTGCCAGCAGTGAAGCAGAGGGACGGGGCTATGGCTACACCTTC
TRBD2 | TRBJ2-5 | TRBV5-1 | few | CASSTKSGGYQETQYF | TGCGCCAGCAGCACGAAGAGCGGGGGCTACCAAGAGACCCAGTACTTC
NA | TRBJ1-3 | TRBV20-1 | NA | CSAERDSSGNTIYF | TGCAGTGCAGAACGAGACAGCTCTGGAAACACCATATATTTT
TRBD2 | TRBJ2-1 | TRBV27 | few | CASSFSGGHNEQFF | TGTGCCAGCAGTTTTAGCGGGGGTCACAATGAGCAGTTCTTC
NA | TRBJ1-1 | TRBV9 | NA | CASSPPDREAFF | TGTGCCAGCAGCCCCCCCGACAGGGAAGCTTTCTTT
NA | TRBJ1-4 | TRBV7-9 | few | CASSLTLGHEKLFF | TGTGCCAGCAGCTTAACCCTGGGGCATGAAAAACTGTTTTTT
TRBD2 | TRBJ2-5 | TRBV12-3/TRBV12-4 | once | CASSSPGLASQETQYF | TGTGCCAGCAGTTCCCCGGGACTAGCTTCCCAAGAGACCCAGTACTTC
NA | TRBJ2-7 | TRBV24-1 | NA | CVTSDSRGGHRGGSYNEQYF | TGTGTCACCAGTGATTCCAGGGGGGGACACAGGGGTGGATCCTACAATGAGCAGTACTTC
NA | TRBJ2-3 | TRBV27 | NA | CATNRAGSTDTQYF | TGTGCCACGAATCGGGCGGGTAGCACAGATACGCAGTATTTT
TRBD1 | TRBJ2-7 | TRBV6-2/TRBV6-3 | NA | CASSLWGQGNEQYF | TGTGCCAGCAGCCTCTGGGGACAGGGTAACGAGCAGTACTTC
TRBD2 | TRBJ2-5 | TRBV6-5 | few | CASSYRWTSGVSPQETQYF | TGTGCCAGCAGCTATAGATGGACTAGCGGTGTGTCTCCCCAAGAGACCCAGTACTTC
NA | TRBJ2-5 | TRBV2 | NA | CASSDFVLPQETQYF | TGTGCCAGCAGTGACTTTGTACTACCGCAAGAGACCCAGTACTTC
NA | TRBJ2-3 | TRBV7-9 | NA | CATEPDTQYF | TGTGCCACCGAACCAGATACGCAGTATTTT
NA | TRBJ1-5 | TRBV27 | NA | CASHPSGTHGQPQHF | TGTGCCAGCCACCCATCCGGGACCCACGGCCAGCCCCAGCATTTT
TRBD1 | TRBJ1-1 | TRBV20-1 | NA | CSARKFGDRSEAFF | TGCAGTGCTAGGAAATTCGGGGACAGGTCTGAAGCTTTCTTT
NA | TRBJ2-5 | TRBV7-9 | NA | CASSLDLAKETQYF | TGTGCCAGCAGCTTAGATCTAGCGAAGGAGACCCAGTACTTC
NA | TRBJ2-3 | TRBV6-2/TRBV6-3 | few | CASSYPRKILTDTQYF | TGTGCCAGCAGTTACCCACGGAAGATACTCACAGATACGCAGTATTTT
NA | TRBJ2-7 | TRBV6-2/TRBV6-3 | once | CASSDGLREHEQYF | TGTGCCAGCAGTGACGGACTCAGGGAACACGAGCAGTACTTC
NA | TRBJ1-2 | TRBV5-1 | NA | CASSLETAVNYGYTF | TGCGCCAGCAGCTTGGAGACAGCCGTCAACTATGGCTACACCTTC
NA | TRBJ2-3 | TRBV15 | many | CATSSSRMWQYF | TGTGCCACCAGCAGTTCTAGGATGTGGCAGTATTTT
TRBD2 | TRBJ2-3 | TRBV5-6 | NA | CASSRRGTHYTDTQYF | TGTGCCAGCAGCAGGCGGGGGACTCATTACACAGATACGCAGTATTTT
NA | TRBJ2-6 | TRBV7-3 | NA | CASSLASGANVPTF | TGTGCCAGCAGCTTAGCCTCTGGGGCCAACGTCCCGACTTTC
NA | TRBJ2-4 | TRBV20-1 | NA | CSVPLSSVANIQYF | TGCAGTGTTCCTCTCAGCTCGGTAGCCAACATTCAGTACTTC
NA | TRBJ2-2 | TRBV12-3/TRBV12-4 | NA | CASSLRIGPNTGELFF | TGTGCCAGCAGCCTGAGAATAGGACCGAACACCGGGGAGCTGTTTTTT
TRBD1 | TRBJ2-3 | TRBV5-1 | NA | CASSPRGQGPTDTQYF | TGCGCCAGCAGCCCGAGGGGACAGGGCCCCACAGATACGCAGTATTTT
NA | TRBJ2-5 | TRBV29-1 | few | CSVEAGPVQETQYF | TGCAGCGTTGAAGCGGGGCCTGTTCAAGAGACCCAGTACTTC
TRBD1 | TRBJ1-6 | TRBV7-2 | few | CASSPNPDRGQSPLHF | TGTGCCAGCAGCCCCAACCCGGACAGGGGCCAATCACCCCTCCACTTT
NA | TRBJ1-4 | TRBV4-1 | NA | CASSQGQVKLFF | TGCGCCAGCAGCCAAGGGCAGGTAAAACTGTTTTTT
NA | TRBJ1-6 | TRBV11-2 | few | CASSLDRRMSYNSPLHF | TGTGCCAGCAGCTTAGATCGGAGGATGTCCTATAATTCACCCCTCCACTTT
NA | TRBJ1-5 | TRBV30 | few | CAWSGSHSNQPQHF | TGTGCCTGGAGTGGCAGTCATAGCAATCAGCCCCAGCATTTT
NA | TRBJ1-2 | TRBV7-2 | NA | CASSLVFGVITWYGYTF | TGTGCCAGCAGCTTAGTATTTGGGGTCATCACTTGGTATGGCTACACCTTC
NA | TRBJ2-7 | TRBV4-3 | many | CASSQERGRSYEQYF | TGCGCCAGCAGCCAAGAAAGGGGCAGATCCTACGAGCAGTACTTC
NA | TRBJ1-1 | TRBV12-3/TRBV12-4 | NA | CASGAAQAFF | TGTGCCAGCGGTGCAGCCCAAGCTTTCTTT
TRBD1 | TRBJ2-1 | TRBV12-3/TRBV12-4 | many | CASSPNRGDHNEQFF | TGTGCCAGCAGCCCTAACAGGGGGGACCACAATGAGCAGTTCTTC
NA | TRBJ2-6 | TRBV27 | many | CASSFDGANVLTF | TGTGCCAGCAGTTTCGATGGGGCCAACGTCCTGACTTTC
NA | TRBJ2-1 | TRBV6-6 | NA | CASTVTRGGQQFF | TGTGCCAGCACCGTAACGAGAGGGGGGCAGCAGTTCTTC
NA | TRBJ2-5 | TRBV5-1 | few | CASQAQMGFEETQYF | TGCGCCAGCCAGGCGCAGATGGGTTTTGAGGAGACCCAGTACTTC
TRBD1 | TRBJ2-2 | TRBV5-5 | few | CASSLKTNRGTGELFF | TGTGCCAGCAGTTTGAAAACGAACAGGGGCACCGGGGAGCTGTTTTTT
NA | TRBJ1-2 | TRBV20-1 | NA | CSAREPLWGGSNYGYTF | TGCAGTGCTAGAGAACCCCTTTGGGGGGGTTCTAACTATGGCTACACCTTC
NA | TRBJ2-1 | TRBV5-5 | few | CASSFGSRDEQFF | TGTGCCAGCAGCTTCGGCAGCAGGGATGAGCAGTTCTTC